Listed here are 31 T cell receptor beta chains from one sample, sequenced in a study of Tregs in tolerant kidney transplant recipients. The nonmyeloablative bone marrow transplants came from related graft donors, with transient mixed chimerism. The table came from immunoSEQ multiplex PCR; TCRdb's copy has only in-frame clones and leaves some out. The data show about 52,000 clones, over 80% seen once. Sequences were derived from CD8+ T cells from blood (PBMCs), sampled 24 months after the transplant. These receptors all stem from a human patient who received a combined kidney and bone marrow transplant. T cells may partly derive from the graft donor.

On this clone: The sample contains more than one DNA sequence encoding this CDR3. The chain employs TRBV5-6 and TRBJ1-2; D is uncertain. CDR1 and CDR2 (germline): SGHDT, YYEEEE. The CDR3 totals 13 residues. V gave up 2 bases and J gave up 2 bases, with 7 bases separating them. Here the CDR3 DNA reads TGTGCCAGCAGCTTAGCGGGGAACTATGGCTACACCTTC. Protein sequence: CASSLAGNYGYTF.

The chain carries TRBV7-8 and TRBJ2-1, with D uncertain. This CDR3 comprises 12 residues. Trimming left V 2 bases short and J 12 bases short, with 11 bases between. In germline, CDR1 is SGHVS, CDR2 FQNEAQ. The CDR3 DNA reads as TGTGCCAGCAGCTTAATGCTAGTGGGGCAGTTCTTC. Encoded protein: CASSLMLVGQFF.

The chain couples TRBV7-2 to TRBJ2-3, with TRBD2 matching 12 bases. The length of the CDR3 is 18 residues. Trimming took 1 base from V and 2 from J; bases not matched to a gene: 7. Looked up from germline, CDR1 is SGHTA and CDR2 is FQGNSA. The CDR3 here is CASSLVLLAGGHTDTQYF. CDR3 bases: TGTGCCAGCAGCTTAGTATTACTAGCGGGAGGCCACACAGATACGCAGTATTTT.

As regards this clone: At one boundary the junction diverges from the germline segment, which might be a read error. This chain uses TRBV29-1 with TRBJ1-1, with 8 bases identical to TRBD1. The CDR3 totals 11 residues. Germline V CDR1 and CDR2: SQVTM, ANQGSEA. CDR3 residues: CSVDASGQAYF. CDR3 sequence (DNA): TGCAGCGTTGACGCCTCGGGACAGGCGTACTTT.

The chain recombines TRBV21-1 with TRBJ1-2; the table's D call of TRBD1 was not tested on the DNA. TRBV21-1 corresponds to a pseudogene. CDR3 size: 14 residues. CDR3 protein: CASSARGPVYGYTF. CDR3 DNA: TGTGCCAGCAGCGCCAGGGGGCCCGTCTATGGCTACACCTTC.

J is TRBJ1-4 and V is TRBV5-6; 9 positions match TRBD1. The V segment lost 4 bases and the J segment 0 bases; nucleotides outside the gene matches: 4. Germline V CDR1 and CDR2: SGHDT, YYEEEE. This CDR3 has 16 residues. This CDR3 is CASSPGQGTTNEKLFF. As DNA, the CDR3 is TGTGCCAGCAGCCCGGGACAGGGAACAACTAATGAAAAACTGTTTTTT.

The chain uses TRBV25-1 and TRBJ2-3, with D perhaps TRBD1 (6 bases). V lost 9 bases, J lost 13 bases, and 17 bases lay in between. The CDR3 has 11 amino acids. Germline V gene lookup returns CDR1 MGHDK and CDR2 SYGVNS. The CDR3: CASTGLNAEYF. The CDR3 region has the DNA TGTGCCAGTACAGGGCTAAACGCAGAGTATTTT.

This chain uses TRBV10-3 with TRBJ2-7; 7 bases are shared with TRBD1. The CDR3 has 13 amino acids. Trimming removed 5 bases from V and 2 bases from J; junction bases left unmatched: 3. Germline assignment: CDR1 ENHRY and CDR2 SYGVKD. The CDR3 spells CAISWDRAYEQYF. CDR3 in DNA: TGTGCCATCAGTTGGGACAGAGCCTACGAGCAGTACTTC.

As regards this clone: Within the sample, other DNA sequences also encode this same CDR3. The chain carries TRBV19 and TRBJ1-5; D remains ambiguous. This CDR3 contains 12 residues. The germline CDR1 and CDR2 sequences are LNHDA and SQIVND (reference sequence). Trimming stripped 3 bases from V and 2 bases from J, with 2 bases between. In nucleotides, the CDR3 is TGTGCCAGTAGTATCGGCAATCAGCCCCAGCATTTT. Protein product: CASSIGNQPQHF. The whole variable domain, remainder taken from reference TRBV19 and TRBJ1-5, is DGGITQSPKYLFRKEGQNVTLSCEQNLNHDAMYWYRQDPGQGLRLIYYSQIVNDFQKGDIAEGYSVSREKKESFPLTVTSAQKNPTAFYLCASSIGNQPQHFGDGTRLSIL.

The chain combines TRBV7-9 with TRBJ2-3; D uncertain. From germline, CDR1 is SEHNR and CDR2 FQNEAQ (reference sequence). The CDR3 runs 15 residues. The ends were cut back, 6 bases at V and 3 bases at J, with 16 bases in the middle. CDR3 DNA sequence: TGTGCCAGCAGTTCCTCGCCCCCGGGTACAGATACGCAGTATTTT. It translates to CASSSSPPGTDTQYF.

The chain combines TRBV9 with TRBJ2-5; TRBD1 is a possible D gene (6 bases). The DNA end is more similar to TRBJ2-7, so the J call may be wrong. The length of the CDR3 is 13 residues. Germline CDR1 is SGDLS and CDR2 is YYNGEE. CDR3 amino acids: CASSDGQNYEQYF. The CDR3 DNA reads as TGTGCCAGCAGCGACGGACAGAACTACGAGCAGTACTTC.

The chain uses TRBV19 and TRBJ1-1; the D gene is possibly TRBD1 (5 bases). The length of the CDR3 is 13 residues. V shed 7 bases and J shed 4 bases, with 13 bases lying between them. Germline CDR1 and CDR2: LNHDA and SQIVND (reference sequence). The CDR3 coding sequence is TGTGCCAGTATTGGACAAACGGGCACTGAAGCTTTCTTT. Amino acids: CASIGQTGTEAFF.

This chain connects TRBV4-2 to TRBJ2-1; 8 bases fit TRBD1. The germline CDR1 and CDR2 sequences are LGHNA and YNFKEQ. The CDR3 consists of 17 residues. The J segment lost 0 bases and the V segment lost 3 bases, leaving 7 bases of the junction unmatched. CDR3 sequence: CASSQGQVSSSYNEQFF. DNA for the CDR3: TGTGCCAGCAGCCAGGGACAGGTTTCAAGCTCCTACAATGAGCAGTTCTTC.

V usage is TRBV15 and J usage is TRBJ2-3; TRBD2 matches at 9 bases. Germline V CDR1 and CDR2: LNHNV, YYDKDF (reference sequence). This CDR3 is 18 amino acids long. Germline trimming cut 3 bases from V and 2 bases from J; bases unmatched to any gene: 12. CDR3 sequence: CATSRTGTSSTFTDTQYF. Here the CDR3 DNA reads TGTGCCACCAGCAGGACCGGGACTAGCAGTACTTTCACAGATACGCAGTATTTT.

On this clone itself: This same CDR3 is encoded by further DNA sequences in the sample. This chain links TRBV30 with TRBJ1-4; TRBD1 might be the D (5 bases). CDR3 length: 15 residues. CDR1 GTSNPN and CDR2 SVGIG come from the germline V gene (reference sequence). The V gene lost 7 bases and the J gene lost 7 bases, with 22 bases spanning the gap. The CDR3 DNA is TGTGCCTTAGTTGGGGGGATCGGTAGCTCTGAAAAACTGTTTTTT. Protein product: CALVGGIGSSEKLFF.

The chain links TRBV7-4 to TRBJ1-5; 8 nucleotides match TRBD1. CDR3 size: 15 residues. In germline, CDR1 is SGHVT, CDR2 SQSDAQ. The ends lost 5 bases at V and 6 bases at J; junction bases unmatched: 9. The CDR3 here is CASSRVGQGSQPQHF. In DNA, the CDR3 is TGTGCCAGCAGCCGAGTAGGACAGGGTAGTCAGCCCCAGCATTTT.

The genes are TRBV13 and TRBJ2-1; 10 bases are a match to TRBD2. CDR3 length: 16 amino acids. V dropped 5 bases and J dropped 3; count of bases not matched to a gene: 7. The germline gives CDR1 PRHDT, CDR2 FYEKMQ (reference sequence). The CDR3 protein is CASSPILAGYYNEQFF. As DNA, the CDR3 is TGTGCCAGCAGCCCGATACTAGCGGGATACTACAATGAGCAGTTCTTC.

The chain employs TRBV27 and TRBJ2-3, with TRBD2 identical over 12 bases. The V and J ends lost 5 bases and 2 bases, in that order; junction bases with no gene match: 11. Germline V gene sequence: CDR1 MNHEY, CDR2 SMNVEV (reference sequence). This CDR3 is 18 amino acids long. The CDR3 bases are TGTGCCAGCAGTATAGGGACTAGCGGGTACGCCTTCACAGATACGCAGTATTTT. Translating gives CASSIGTSGYAFTDTQYF.

The chain recombines TRBV11-2 with TRBJ2-5, with D possibly TRBD1 on 5 matching bases. The tail of the sequence fits TRBJ2-7 better, so the J call may be wrong. Germline CDR1 SGHAT, CDR2 FQNNGV. CDR3 size: 19 residues. CDR3 amino acids: CASRPNKGQPDYASYEQYF. The CDR3 DNA reads as TGTGCCAGCAGACCTAACAAAGGACAACCGGATTATGCAAGCTACGAGCAGTACTTC.

The gene calls are TRBV2 and TRBJ1-6; D gene uncertain. V gave up 6 bases and J gave up 5 bases, with 8 bases separating them. This CDR3 has 13 residues. Per the germline V gene, CDR1 is SNHLY and CDR2 is FYNNEI. CDR3 sequence reads: CASRELHNSPLHF. The CDR3 DNA reads as TGTGCCAGCAGGGAACTTCATAATTCACCCCTCCACTTT.

This chain's CDR3 is CASSKDRGQKNTEAFF. The CDR3 DNA sequence: TGTGCCAGCAGCAAGGACAGGGGGCAGAAGAACACTGAAGCTTTCTTT. The V call is TRBV7-2, the J call TRBJ1-1, with TRBD1 matching 11 bases. There are 16 residues in the CDR3. The V and J ends lost 5 bases and 1 base, in that order; junction bases with no gene match: 6. Germline lookup yields CDR1 SGHTA and CDR2 FQGNSA.

This rearrangement joins TRBV5-4 to TRBJ2-5, with 14 bases matching TRBD2. The CDR3 extends over 20 amino acids. J was trimmed by 2 bases and V by 1 base; bases with no gene match: 13. Germline V gene lookup returns CDR1 SGHNT and CDR2 YYREEE (reference sequence). This chain's CDR3 is CASSLSLSGLAGAYQETQYF. The CDR3 region has the DNA TGTGCCAGCAGCTTGTCTCTGTCGGGACTAGCGGGAGCCTATCAAGAGACCCAGTACTTC.

The CDR3 nucleotides are TGTGCCAGCAGCCGGGCTCCGGCTAGCACAGATACGCAGTATTTT. Its translation is CASSRAPASTDTQYF. The chain combines TRBV4-2 with TRBJ2-3; D not resolved. The CDR3 length is 15 residues. Germline V gene sequence: CDR1 LGHNA, CDR2 YNFKEQ. The V and J ends lost 4 bases and 0 bases respectively, with 11 bases between them.

V gene TRBV10-3 combines with J gene TRBJ2-3; 9 bases fit TRBD2. Per germline, CDR1 ENHRY and CDR2 SYGVKD. The J segment lost 0 bases and the V segment lost 9 bases, leaving 1 base of the junction unmatched. The CDR3 is made up of 13 amino acids. The CDR3 DNA sequence: TGTGCCATGCGGGAGGGTAGCACAGATACGCAGTATTTT. It is translated as CAMREGSTDTQYF.

This clone has just a few counts. The V call is TRBV4-3, the J call TRBJ2-2; 7 bases match TRBD1. CDR3 length equals 13 residues. Looked up from germline, CDR1 is LGHNA and CDR2 is YSLEER. The J segment lost 1 base and the V segment lost 8 bases, leaving 1 base of the junction unmatched. The CDR3 DNA follows: TGCGCCAGCCGGACAGGGAACACCGGGGAGCTGTTTTTT. Protein: CASRTGNTGELFF.

The rearrangement links TRBV6-6 to TRBJ2-3; TRBD2 aligns across 7 bases. This CDR3 spans 15 amino acids. J lost 2 bases, V lost 2 bases, and 4 bases had no gene match. CDR1 and CDR2 (germline): MNHNY, SVGAGI (reference sequence). The CDR3 is CASSYRLADTDTQYF. The CDR3, as DNA: TGTGCCAGCAGTTACCGGCTAGCGGACACAGATACGCAGTATTTT.

This chain uses TRBV7-8 with TRBJ2-5, with D uncertain. CDR1 is SGHVS, CDR2 FQNEAQ, per germline. Deletions cut 6 bases from V and 4 bases from J, with 12 bases between. The CDR3 length is 13 residues. The CDR3 sequence: CASSSSTGETQYF. CDR3 coding DNA: TGTGCCAGCAGTTCCTCTACGGGAGAGACCCAGTACTTC.

This chain uses TRBV7-3 with TRBJ2-2, with 10 bases lining up with TRBD2. In germline, CDR1 is SGHTA, CDR2 FQGTGA. After removal of 5 bases from V and 6 bases from J, the junction contained 9 bases not matched to a gene. The CDR3 is 16 residues long. This CDR3 reads CASSKIAGGGSGELFF. In nucleotides, the CDR3 is TGTGCCAGCAGCAAAATAGCGGGAGGTGGCTCCGGGGAGCTGTTTTTT.

This chain uses TRBV28 with TRBJ2-7, with TRBD2 matching over 13 bases. V lost 1 base to trimming and J lost 2 bases; unmatched junction nucleotides: 5. This CDR3 comprises 17 residues. CDR1 is MDHEN and CDR2 is SYDVKM in the germline V gene. DNA of the CDR3: TGTGCCAGCAGTTTATCCCGACTAGCGGGGGGAACCTACGAGCAGTACTTC. This codes for CASSLSRLAGGTYEQYF. The complete variable domain, with remaining parts taken from reference TRBV28 and TRBJ2-7, reads DVKVTQSSRYLVKRTGEKVFLECVQDMDHENMFWYRQDPGLGLRLIYFSYDVKMKEKGDIPEGYSVSREKKERFSLILESASTNQTSMYLCASSLSRLAGGTYEQYFGPGTRLTVT.

The chain uses TRBV15 and TRBJ2-5, with TRBD2 as a possible D gene (7 bases). The V end was cut by 9 bases, the J end by 3 bases, with 17 bases between. Germline V gene sequence: CDR1 LNHNV, CDR2 YYDKDF (reference sequence). The CDR3 consists of 14 residues. This CDR3 reads CATGGAPPEETQYF. CDR3 in DNA: TGTGCCACTGGGGGGGCTCCTCCTGAAGAGACCCAGTACTTC.

This chain connects TRBV9 to TRBJ2-1, with 9 bases identical to TRBD2. The CDR3 loop spans 15 amino acids. The V gene end was trimmed by 3 bases and the J gene end by 6 bases; junction bases not matched to a gene: 7. CDR1 SGDLS and CDR2 YYNGEE come from the germline V gene. In nucleotides, the CDR3 is TGTGCCAGCAGCGCCCGGGAGACTAGCGGCAATGAGCAGTTCTTC. It specifies CASSARETSGNEQFF.